Listed here is a single TCR beta chain. This record belongs to a study of blood T cell repertoires in COVID-19. Study summary: Researchers got acute and convalescent COVID-19 samples from the United States, Italy and Spain. T cells, B-cell-depleted T cells, or PBMCs supplied cDNA or gDNA.

The assay was immunoSEQ multiplex PCR, and TCRdb's table has in-frame clones only and misses some. The table lists about 180,000 clones, 70% to 85% of them singletons. Germline V gene data show CDR1 as MNHEY and CDR2 as SVGEGT. This CDR3 is 14 amino acids long. V was trimmed by 4 bases and J by 2 bases, leaving 9 bases between them. The clonotype was recovered from a woman of 80 years or more with acute or convalescent COVID-19. This chain connects TRBV6-2 or TRBV6-3 to TRBJ2-1; D gene unclear. The sample was peripheral blood. The chain's CDR3 is CASSSEQTYNEQFF. CDR3 nucleotides: TGTGCCAGCAGTTCGGAGCAAACCTACAATGAGCAGTTCTTC.